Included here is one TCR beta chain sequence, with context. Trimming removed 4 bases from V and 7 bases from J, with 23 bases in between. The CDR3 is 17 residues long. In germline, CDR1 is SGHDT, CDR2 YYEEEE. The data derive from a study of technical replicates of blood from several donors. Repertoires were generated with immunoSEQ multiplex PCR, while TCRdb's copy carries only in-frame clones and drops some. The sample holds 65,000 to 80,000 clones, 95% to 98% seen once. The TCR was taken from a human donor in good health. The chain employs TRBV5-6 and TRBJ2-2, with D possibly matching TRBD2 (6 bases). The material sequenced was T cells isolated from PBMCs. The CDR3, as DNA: TGTGCCAGCAGCATCCCGGGACTCGGAGTTGATTTCGGGGAGCTGTTTTTT. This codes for CASSIPGLGVDFGELFF.